Below are 14 T cell receptor beta chains sequenced from a single sample in a study of Ad26.COV2.S vaccination and SARS-CoV-2 variants (dated by TCRdb to the early 2020s). The meaning of the sample's treatment or condition label: 15 to 20 received Ad26.COV2.S at low or high dose, single or two shots; roughly five received placebo; per-sample allocation not given. Repertoires of vaccine and placebo recipients were sequenced from samples collected on day 63 after the first injection. The library came from the immunoSEQ multiplex PCR assay. The clones in this table, taken by TCRdb from immuneACCESS, are in-frame only. Not every clone is retained; where verified, under half of the shortfall comes from an unresolved V gene, and the cause of the rest is unknown. The sample profile shows under 600,000 clones; 89% of them were found once. Together, the top ten hold more than 1.5% of the sample. The specimen was peripheral blood, collected in a trial of Ad26.COV2.S vaccine versus placebo. Every receptor here comes from a person aged 18-60 years who received the Ad26.COV2.S COVID-19 vaccine or a placebo.

The chain combines TRBV19 with TRBJ1-4; D might be TRBD1 (5 bases). Trimming stripped 9 bases from V and 0 bases from J, with 11 bases between. The CDR3 sequence is 14 residues long. Germline V gene lookup returns CDR1 LNHDA and CDR2 SQIVND (reference sequence). As DNA, the CDR3 is TGTGCCAGCAGGGACGGAGCAACTAATGAAAAACTGTTTTTT. Encoded protein: CASRDGATNEKLFF.

J is TRBJ2-7 and V is TRBV11-3; no definite D call. The germline gives CDR1 SGHNT, CDR2 YENEEA. Trimming pared 1 base from V and 1 base from J, leaving 5 bases between. The CDR3 consists of 13 residues. For the CDR3, the DNA is TGTGCCAGCAGCTTAGTCCCTTCCTACGAGCAGTACTTC. This translates into CASSLVPSYEQYF.

The chain is built from TRBV10-3 and TRBJ1-2; D unresolved. V was clipped by 3 bases and J by 4 bases, with 12 bases between them. Germline assignment: CDR1 ENHRY and CDR2 SYGVKD. CDR3 length: 14 amino acids. In DNA, the CDR3 is TGTGCCATCAGTGATTCGCAGGCTATCTATGGCTACACCTTC. Translation: CAISDSQAIYGYTF.

The rearrangement uses TRBV10-3 and TRBJ1-2; 8 nucleotides match TRBD1. J gave up 3 bases and V 2 bases, and 2 bases lay outside the gene matches. The CDR3 loop spans 14 amino acids. From germline, CDR1 is ENHRY and CDR2 SYGVKD. The CDR3 DNA is TGTGCCATCAGTGAGATACAGGGGGACTATGGCTACACCTTC. Translation gives CAISEIQGDYGYTF.

The rearrangement uses TRBV18 and TRBJ1-1; no clear D. The V end lost 3 bases, the J end lost 1 base, and 15 bases lay between the germline ends. The CDR3 loop spans 16 amino acids. Germline CDR1 reads KGHSH; CDR2 reads LQKENI. CDR3 protein: CASSPRFTLQNTEAFF. In DNA, the CDR3 is TGTGCCAGCTCACCCAGATTTACTCTTCAGAACACTGAAGCTTTCTTT.

Notes on this clone: Different DNA sequences within this sample yield the same CDR3. This chain connects TRBV12-3 or TRBV12-4 to TRBJ1-2; D ambiguous. Trimming cost V 1 base and J 5 bases, with 8 bases left between them. The CDR3 is 13 residues long. DNA for the CDR3: TGTGCCAGCAGTTTAGTCTCTCCTTATGGCTACACCTTC. It encodes CASSLVSPYGYTF.

The genes are TRBV19 and TRBJ1-5; D is perhaps TRBD1 (6 bases). Germline CDR1 reads LNHDA; CDR2 reads SQIVND (reference sequence). This CDR3 has 15 amino acids. V was pared by 9 bases and J by 8 bases, with 23 bases between. CDR3 residues: CARQTGTPQREPQHF. CDR3 nucleotide sequence: TGTGCCAGACAGACCGGGACACCACAAAGGGAGCCCCAGCATTTT. The full variable domain, completed using reference TRBV19 and TRBJ1-5, is DGGITQSPKYLFRKEGQNVTLSCEQNLNHDAMYWYRQDPGQGLRLIYYSQIVNDFQKGDIAEGYSVSREKKESFPLTVTSAQKNPTAFYLCARQTGTPQREPQHFGDGTRLSIL.

This chain uses TRBV5-6 with TRBJ2-6; TRBD1 agrees at 9 bases. V lost 2 bases to trimming and J lost 0 bases; unmatched junction nucleotides: 6. This CDR3 region has 18 residues. Germline V gene lookup returns CDR1 SGHDT and CDR2 YYEEEE. The CDR3: CASSLIGTGNSGANVLTF. DNA for the CDR3: TGTGCCAGCAGCTTAATCGGGACAGGGAACTCTGGGGCCAACGTCCTGACTTTC. Filled out from reference TRBV5-6 and TRBJ2-6, the complete variable domain reads DAGVTQSPTHLIKTRGQQVTLRCSPKSGHDTVSWYQQALGQGPQFIFQYYEEEERQRGNFPDRFSGHQFPNYSSELNVNALLLGDSALYLCASSLIGTGNSGANVLTFGAGSRLTVL.

This clone occurred once. The V gene is TRBV7-6, the J gene TRBJ2-1; 10 bases are shared with TRBD2. This CDR3 spans 17 amino acids. Germline lookup yields CDR1 SGHVS and CDR2 FNYEAQ. Trimming cost V 4 bases and J 3 bases; bases outside gene matches: 9. This CDR3 reads CASSSGHSGGYYNEQFF. CDR3 nucleotides: TGTGCCAGCAGCTCGGGCCATAGCGGGGGGTACTACAATGAGCAGTTCTTC.

The rearrangement uses TRBV19 and TRBJ2-1; 9 bases match TRBD2. V lost 5 bases, J lost 4 bases, and 9 bases stayed unmatched. Germline values: CDR1 LNHDA, CDR2 SQIVND (reference sequence). The CDR3 is made up of 16 amino acids. The CDR3 sequence: CASSLPSSGTYNEQFF. CDR3 in DNA: TGTGCCAGTAGTCTACCCTCTAGCGGGACATACAATGAGCAGTTCTTC.

J is TRBJ2-3 and V is TRBV11-3; TRBD1 matches at 10 bases. The germline V gene encodes CDR1 SGHNT and CDR2 YENEEA. This CDR3 comprises 18 residues. V lost 3 bases and J lost 2; bases outside the gene matches: 11. CDR3 bases: TGTGCCAGCAGCTTCGGGACAGGGGAGTTGTTCGACACAGATACGCAGTATTTT. Translated: CASSFGTGELFDTDTQYF.

The V call is TRBV2, the J call TRBJ1-5; 10 bases fit TRBD1. The V gene's germline CDR1 is SNHLY and CDR2 FYNNEI. This CDR3 contains 14 residues. Trimming removed 3 bases from V and 7 bases from J; junction bases left unmatched: 3. The CDR3 coding sequence is TGTGCCAGCAGTGACCGGGACAGGGGCCAGCCCCAGCATTTT. Amino acid sequence: CASSDRDRGQPQHF.

The CDR3 protein is CASSPVRGDNSPLHF. The CDR3 nucleotides read TGTGCCAGCTCACCAGTCCGGGGTGATAATTCACCCCTCCACTTT. V and J are TRBV18 and TRBJ1-6; no definite D call. V was cut by 2 bases and J by 5 bases, with 10 bases left in between. This CDR3 has 15 residues. Germline V CDR1 and CDR2: KGHSH, LQKENI.

CDR3 in amino acids: CASSAFGTPKSSDTQYF. DNA for the CDR3: TGTGCCAGCTCAGCGTTTGGGACCCCTAAGAGTTCAGATACGCAGTATTTT. This chain links TRBV18 with TRBJ2-3; D tentatively reads TRBD1 or TRBD2 (5 bases each). CDR3 length: 17 residues. With 5 bases removed from V and 4 bases from J, the gap between germline ends came to 22 bases. Germline assignment: CDR1 KGHSH and CDR2 LQKENI.